This TCR beta chain derives from a study of monozygotic twins with inflammatory bowel disease. General study findings and limits: A reduction in TCRbeta diversity (inverse Simpson) was seen in IBD patients relative to healthy co-twins. Individual T cell subtypes were not distinguishable.

Germline values: CDR1 LNHNV, CDR2 YYDKDF (reference sequence). This CDR3 contains 17 residues. Eight reactions per sample, run separately, yielded cDNA. The unique tags termed UMIs, each holding a 6-nucleotide sample barcode, were added by means of template switching. TCRdb re-called the 5' RACE reads; one entry per CDR3 protein, DNA not given. Here the sample table reports fewer than 200,000 distinct CDR3 sequences. Note on this clonotype: Antigen: not known.

The sample comprised blood. The chain employs TRBV15 and TRBJ2-5; as DNA is missing, the TRBD1 call by TCRdb cannot be tested. The TCR originated in a human donor with ulcerative colitis or Crohn's disease, or a healthy co-twin of an affected twin (not recorded which). The CDR3 region is CATSRTRDRGRTRTQYF.